The sample holds a few counts of the clone carrying this T cell receptor beta chain. This entry belongs to a study of OX40 agonist ivuxolimab in advanced cancers. Trimming removed 1 base at V and 4 bases at J, with 15 bases between. CDR1 and CDR2 (germline): SGHRS, YFSETQ. The CDR3 is 16 amino acids. The table came from immunoSEQ multiplex PCR; TCRdb's copy has only in-frame clones and leaves some out. The sample consists of roughly 25,000 clones, roughly 73% of them appearing once. Sample: CD4+ or CD8+ T cells sorted from blood, taken in a trial of the OX40 agonist ivuxolimab. V and J are TRBV5-1 and TRBJ2-1; D is uncertain. The TCR originated in an adult with an advanced solid tumor such as melanoma, head and neck, liver or kidney cancer. The DNA of the CDR3 is TGCGCCAGCAGCTTGAGGGTTGGCCACTTATACAATGAGCAGTTCTTC. Residues: CASSLRVGHLYNEQFF.